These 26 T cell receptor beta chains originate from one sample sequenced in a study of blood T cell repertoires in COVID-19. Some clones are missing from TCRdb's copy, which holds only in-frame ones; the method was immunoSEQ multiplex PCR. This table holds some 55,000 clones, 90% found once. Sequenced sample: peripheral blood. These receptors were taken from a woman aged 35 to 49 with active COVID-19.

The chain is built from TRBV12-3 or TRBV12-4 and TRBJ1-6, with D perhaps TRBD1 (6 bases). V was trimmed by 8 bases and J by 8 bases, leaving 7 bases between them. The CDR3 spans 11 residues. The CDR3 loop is CASAGDSPLHF. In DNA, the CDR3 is TGTGCCAGCGCAGGGGATTCACCCCTCCACTTT.

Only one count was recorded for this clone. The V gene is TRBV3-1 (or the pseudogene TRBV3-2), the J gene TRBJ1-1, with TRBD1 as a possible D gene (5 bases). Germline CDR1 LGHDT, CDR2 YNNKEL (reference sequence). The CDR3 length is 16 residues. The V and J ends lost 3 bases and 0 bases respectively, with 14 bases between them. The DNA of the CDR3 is TGTGCCAGCAGCCATAGACAGACCTACATGAACACTGAAGCTTTCTTT. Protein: CASSHRQTYMNTEAFF.

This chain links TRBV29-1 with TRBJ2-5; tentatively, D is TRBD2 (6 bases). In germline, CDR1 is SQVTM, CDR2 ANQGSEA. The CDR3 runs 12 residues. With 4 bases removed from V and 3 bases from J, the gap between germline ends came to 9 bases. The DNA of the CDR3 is TGCAGCGTTGGCGGGGCGGAAGAGACCCAGTACTTC. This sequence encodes CSVGGAEETQYF.

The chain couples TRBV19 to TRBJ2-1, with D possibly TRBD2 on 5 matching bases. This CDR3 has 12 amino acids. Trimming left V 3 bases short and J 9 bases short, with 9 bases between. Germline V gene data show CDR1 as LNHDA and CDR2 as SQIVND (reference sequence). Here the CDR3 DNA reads TGTGCCAGTAGTATGGGCGGAGGTGAGCAGTTCTTC. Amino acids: CASSMGGGEQFF.

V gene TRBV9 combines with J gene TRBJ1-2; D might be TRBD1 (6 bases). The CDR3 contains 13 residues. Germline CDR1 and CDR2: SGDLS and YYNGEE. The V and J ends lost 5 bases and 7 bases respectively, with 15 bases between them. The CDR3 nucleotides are TGTGCCAGCAGTACCCCAGGGGAAACTGGCTACACCTTC. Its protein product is CASSTPGETGYTF. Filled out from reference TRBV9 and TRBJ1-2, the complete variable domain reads DSGVTQTPKHLITATGQRVTLRCSPRSGDLSVYWYQQSLDQGLQFLIQYYNGEERAKGNILERFSAQQFPDLHSELNLSSLELGDSALYFCASSTPGETGYTFGSGTRLTVV.

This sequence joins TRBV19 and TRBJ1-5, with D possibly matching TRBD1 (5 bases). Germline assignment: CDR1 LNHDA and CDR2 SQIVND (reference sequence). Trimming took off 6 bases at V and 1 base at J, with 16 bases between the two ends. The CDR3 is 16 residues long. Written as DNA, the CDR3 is TGTGCCAGTAGGATCGACAGTGCCTCGAGCAATCAGCCCCAGCATTTT. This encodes CASRIDSASSNQPQHF.

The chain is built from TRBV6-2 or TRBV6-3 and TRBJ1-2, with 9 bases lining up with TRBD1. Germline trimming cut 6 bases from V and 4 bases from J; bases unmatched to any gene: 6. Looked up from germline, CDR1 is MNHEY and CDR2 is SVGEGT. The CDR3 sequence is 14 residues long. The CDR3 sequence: CASSRTGAFYGYTF. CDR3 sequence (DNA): TGTGCCAGCAGCCGGACAGGGGCTTTCTATGGCTACACCTTC.

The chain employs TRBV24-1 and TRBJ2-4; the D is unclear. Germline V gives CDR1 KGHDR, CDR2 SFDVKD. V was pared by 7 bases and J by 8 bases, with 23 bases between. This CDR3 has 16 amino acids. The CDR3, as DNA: TGTGCCACCAGAGCAAAATTTCATCCATATCTTGACATTCAGTACTTC. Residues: CATRAKFHPYLDIQYF.

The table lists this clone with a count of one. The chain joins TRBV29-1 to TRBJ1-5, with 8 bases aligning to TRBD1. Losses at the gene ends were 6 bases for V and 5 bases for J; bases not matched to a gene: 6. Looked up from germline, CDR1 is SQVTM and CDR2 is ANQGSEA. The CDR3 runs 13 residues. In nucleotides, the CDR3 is TGCAGCGTGCAGGAACAGGGGGATCAGCCCCAGCATTTT. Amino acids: CSVQEQGDQPQHF.

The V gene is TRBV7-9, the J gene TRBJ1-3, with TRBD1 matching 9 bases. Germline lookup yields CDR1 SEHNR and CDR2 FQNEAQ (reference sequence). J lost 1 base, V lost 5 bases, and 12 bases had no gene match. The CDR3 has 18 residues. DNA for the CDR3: TGTGCCAGCAGCCCCCCCGGGACAGGGAAAAAGTCTGGAAACACCATATATTTT. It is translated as CASSPPGTGKKSGNTIYF.

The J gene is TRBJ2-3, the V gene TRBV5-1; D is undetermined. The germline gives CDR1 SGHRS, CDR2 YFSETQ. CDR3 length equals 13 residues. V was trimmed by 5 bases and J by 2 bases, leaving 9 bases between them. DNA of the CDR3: TGCGCCAGCAGACCGACTGTCACAGATACGCAGTATTTT. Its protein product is CASRPTVTDTQYF.

Here the CDR3 reads CASRATGTNYGYTF. The CDR3 DNA reads as TGTGCCAGCAGGGCGACAGGGACCAACTATGGCTACACCTTC. This chain joins TRBV2 and TRBJ1-2, with TRBD1 identical over 7 bases. This CDR3 spans 14 amino acids. J gave up 2 bases and V 6 bases, and 6 bases lay outside the gene matches. Germline V gene lookup returns CDR1 SNHLY and CDR2 FYNNEI. Complete variable domain (other parts from reference TRBV2 and TRBJ1-2): EPEVTQTPSHQVTQMGQEVILRCVPISNHLYFYWYRQILGQKVEFLVSFYNNEISEKSEIFDDQFSVERPDGSNFTLKIRSTKLEDSAMYFCASRATGTNYGYTFGSGTRLTVV.

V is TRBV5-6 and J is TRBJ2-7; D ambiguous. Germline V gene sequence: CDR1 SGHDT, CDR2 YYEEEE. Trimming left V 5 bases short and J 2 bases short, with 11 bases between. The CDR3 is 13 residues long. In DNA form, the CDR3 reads TGTGCCAGCAGGAAGAGTCCAACCTACGAGCAGTACTTC. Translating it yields CASRKSPTYEQYF.

The CDR3 DNA reads as TGTGCCAGCAGCTTAGTATCCCTAGAGCAGTTCTTC. It encodes CASSLVSLEQFF. J is TRBJ2-1 and V is TRBV11-2; D uncertain. Per the germline V gene, CDR1 is SGHAT and CDR2 is FQNNGV. V was cut by 1 base and J by 10 bases, with 8 bases left in between. The CDR3 covers 12 residues.

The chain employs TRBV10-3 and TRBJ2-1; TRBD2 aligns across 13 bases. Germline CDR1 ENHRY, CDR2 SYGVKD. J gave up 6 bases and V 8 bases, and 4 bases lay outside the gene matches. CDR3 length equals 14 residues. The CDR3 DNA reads TGTGCCATCGGGACTAGCGGGGTGGTCAATGAGCAGTTCTTC. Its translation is CAIGTSGVVNEQFF.

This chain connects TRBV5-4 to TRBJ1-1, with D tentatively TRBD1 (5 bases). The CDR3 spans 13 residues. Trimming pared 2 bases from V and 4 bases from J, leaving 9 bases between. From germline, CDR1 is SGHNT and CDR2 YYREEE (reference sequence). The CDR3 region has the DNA TGTGCCAGCAGCTTTCGGGGGAGCACTGAAGCTTTCTTT. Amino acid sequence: CASSFRGSTEAFF.

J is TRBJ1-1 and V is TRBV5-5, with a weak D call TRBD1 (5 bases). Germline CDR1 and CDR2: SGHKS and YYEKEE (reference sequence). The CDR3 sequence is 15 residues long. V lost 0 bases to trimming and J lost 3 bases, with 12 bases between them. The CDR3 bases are TGTGCCAGCAGCTTGGATGGCGGGACCCACACTGAAGCTTTCTTT. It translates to CASSLDGGTHTEAFF.

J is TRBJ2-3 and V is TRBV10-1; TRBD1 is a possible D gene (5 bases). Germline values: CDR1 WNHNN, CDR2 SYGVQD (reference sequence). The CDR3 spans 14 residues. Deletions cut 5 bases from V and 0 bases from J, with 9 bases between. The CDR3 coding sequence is TGCGCCAGCAGTCTCAGGGAAAGCACAGATACGCAGTATTTT. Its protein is CASSLRESTDTQYF.

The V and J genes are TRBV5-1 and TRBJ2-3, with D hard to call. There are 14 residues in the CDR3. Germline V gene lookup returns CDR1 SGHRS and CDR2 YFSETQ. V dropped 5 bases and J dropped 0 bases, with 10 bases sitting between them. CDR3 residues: CASRGAASTDTQYF. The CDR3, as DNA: TGCGCCAGCAGAGGAGCAGCGAGCACAGATACGCAGTATTTT.

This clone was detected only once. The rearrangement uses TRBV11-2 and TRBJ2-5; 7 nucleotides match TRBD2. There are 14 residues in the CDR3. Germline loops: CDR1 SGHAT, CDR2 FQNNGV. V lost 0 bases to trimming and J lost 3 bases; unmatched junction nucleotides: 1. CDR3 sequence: CASSLEAGKETQYF. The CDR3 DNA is TGTGCCAGCAGCTTAGAAGCGGGAAAAGAGACCCAGTACTTC.

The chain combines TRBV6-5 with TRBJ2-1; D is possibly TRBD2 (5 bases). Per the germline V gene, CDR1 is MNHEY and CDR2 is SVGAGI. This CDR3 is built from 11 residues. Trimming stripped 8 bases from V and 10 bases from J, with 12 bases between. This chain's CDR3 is CASGELYEQFF. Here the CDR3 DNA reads TGTGCCAGCGGGGAGTTGTACGAGCAGTTCTTC.

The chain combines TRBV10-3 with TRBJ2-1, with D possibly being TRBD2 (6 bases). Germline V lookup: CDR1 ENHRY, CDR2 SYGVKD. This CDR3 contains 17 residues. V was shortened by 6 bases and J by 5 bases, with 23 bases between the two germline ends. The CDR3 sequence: CAIRTSGGISGNNEQFF. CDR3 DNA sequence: TGTGCCATCAGGACTTCGGGCGGGATTTCAGGAAACAATGAGCAGTTCTTC.

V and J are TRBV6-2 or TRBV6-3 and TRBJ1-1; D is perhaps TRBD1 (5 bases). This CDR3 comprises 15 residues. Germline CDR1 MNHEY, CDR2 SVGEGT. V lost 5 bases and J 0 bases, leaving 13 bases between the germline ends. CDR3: CASSPGAGLNTEAFF. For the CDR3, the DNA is TGTGCCAGCAGTCCCGGGGCGGGATTGAACACTGAAGCTTTCTTT.

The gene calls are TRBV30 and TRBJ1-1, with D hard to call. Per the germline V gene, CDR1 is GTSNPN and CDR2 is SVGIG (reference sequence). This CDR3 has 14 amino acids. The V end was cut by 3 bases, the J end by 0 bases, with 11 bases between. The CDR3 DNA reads TGTGCCTGGAGATCACGGGAGTTGAACACTGAAGCTTTCTTT. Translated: CAWRSRELNTEAFF.

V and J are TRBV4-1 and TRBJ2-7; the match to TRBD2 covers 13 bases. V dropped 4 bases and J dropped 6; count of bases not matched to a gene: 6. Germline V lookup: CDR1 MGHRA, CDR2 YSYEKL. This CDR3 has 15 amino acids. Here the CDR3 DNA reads TGCGCCAGCAGCCCAACTAGCGGGGGGGCGGTCGAGCAGTACTTC. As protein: CASSPTSGGAVEQYF.

CDR3 residues: CASRSPISNEQFF. Written as DNA, the CDR3 is TGTGCCAGCAGATCCCCCATTAGCAATGAGCAGTTCTTC. The chain recombines TRBV6-5 with TRBJ2-1, with no clear D. Germline values: CDR1 MNHEY, CDR2 SVGAGI. The ends were cut back, 6 bases at V and 6 bases at J, with 12 bases in the middle. This CDR3 spans 13 amino acids.